Shown below are 9 T cell receptor beta chains from a single sample sequenced in a study of T-cell memory formation after mild COVID-19. TCRdb recomputed calls from the 5' RACE reads with MiXCR, one row per CDR3 protein. The sample has more than 450,000 distinct CDR3 sequences, approximately 18% seen once. Material: PBMCs or a T cell subset sorted from them (not recorded which). Receptor source: an adult woman who had mild COVID-19 (a few samples of this study predate the infection). Cell type and time point are not known.

This chain uses TRBV9 with TRBJ2-7; the D gene is possibly TRBD2 (7 bases). V was pared by 0 bases and J by 2 bases, with 12 bases between. Germline V CDR1 and CDR2: SGDLS, YYNGEE. CDR3 size: 15 residues. As DNA, the CDR3 is TGTGCCAGCAGCGTAGTAGGGGGGGCCACCTACGAGCAGTACTTC. Amino acids: CASSVVGGATYEQYF.

This chain links TRBV12-3 or TRBV12-4 with TRBJ1-2; TRBD1 matches 7 bases. V lost 4 bases, J lost 8 bases, and 10 bases stayed unmatched. CDR3 length equals 14 residues. The CDR3 is CASSSWQGGFGYTF. The DNA of the CDR3 is TGTGCCAGCAGTTCGTGGCAGGGGGGGTTCGGCTACACCTTC.

This clonotype appeared a few times. The rearrangement uses TRBV20-1 and TRBJ2-1, with 9 bases lining up with TRBD2. The J segment lost 6 bases and the V segment lost 4 bases, leaving 4 bases of the junction unmatched. The CDR3 contains 13 residues. Germline assignment: CDR1 DFQATT and CDR2 SNEGSKA (reference sequence). The CDR3 region has the DNA TGCAGTGCTACCCCTAGCGGGATCAATGAGCAGTTCTTC. This codes for CSATPSGINEQFF.

This clonotype showed up just a few times. The V gene is TRBV3-1, the J gene TRBJ2-2; D is ambiguous. CDR1 is LGHDT and CDR2 is YNNKEL in the germline V gene (reference sequence). The CDR3 totals 12 residues. V was trimmed by 5 bases and J by 6 bases, leaving 7 bases between them. The CDR3 DNA is TGTGCCAGCAGCGACCCCGCCGGGGAGCTGTTTTTT. It is translated as CASSDPAGELFF.

The CDR3 sequence: CASSSRDRGSYEQYF. The DNA for the CDR3 is TGTGCCAGCAGTTCCCGGGACAGGGGGAGCTACGAGCAGTACTTC. The chain joins TRBV6-1 to TRBJ2-7; 11 bases fit TRBD1. CDR1 and CDR2 from the germline V gene are MNHNS and SASEGT. With 5 bases clipped from V and 3 bases from J, the junction kept 6 bases outside the gene matches. This CDR3 region has 15 residues.

This clonotype was detected only a few times. This chain uses TRBV7-9 with TRBJ1-1; perhaps TRBD1 as D (6 bases). V dropped 2 bases and J dropped 5 bases, with 12 bases sitting between them. The CDR3 runs 14 residues. Germline V gene lookup returns CDR1 SEHNR and CDR2 FQNEAQ (reference sequence). Written as DNA, the CDR3 is TGTGCCAGCAGCTTAACGGGGGCAAGAACTGAAGCTTTCTTT. Protein sequence: CASSLTGARTEAFF.

The sample holds a few counts of this clonotype. The gene calls are TRBV15 and TRBJ2-1, with D uncertain. Trimming took off 5 bases at V and 6 bases at J, with 11 bases between the two ends. Looked up from germline, CDR1 is LNHNV and CDR2 is YYDKDF (reference sequence). The CDR3 sequence is 13 residues long. In DNA form, the CDR3 reads TGTGCCACCAGCGGGTGGGGTTTCAATGAGCAGTTCTTC. As protein: CATSGWGFNEQFF. Filled out from reference TRBV15 and TRBJ2-1, the complete variable domain reads DAMVIQNPRYQVTQFGKPVTLSCSQTLNHNVMYWYQQKSSQAPKLLFHYYDKDFNNEADTPDNFQSRRPNTSFCFLDIRSPGLGDTAMYLCATSGWGFNEQFFGPGTRLTVL.

The chain carries TRBV13 and TRBJ2-7; no clear D gene. The length of the CDR3 is 13 residues. V shed 5 bases and J shed 7 bases, with 15 bases lying between them. CDR1 and CDR2 from the germline V gene are PRHDT and FYEKMQ (reference sequence). CDR3: CASSPRPNREQYF. CDR3 DNA: TGTGCCAGCAGCCCTCGACCCAATCGGGAGCAGTACTTC.

CDR3 in amino acids: CASSLLLAATGELFF. The DNA for the CDR3 is TGTGCCAGCAGCCTACTACTAGCGGCCACCGGGGAGCTGTTTTTT. J is TRBJ2-2 and V is TRBV5-4; 8 bases map to TRBD2. This CDR3 contains 15 residues. CDR1 and CDR2 (germline): SGHNT, YYREEE (reference sequence). V was clipped by 4 bases and J by 4 bases; unmatched bases: 6.